One sample yielded the 20 T cell receptor beta chains listed below, sequenced in a study of shared clonotypes between healthy human individuals (dated by TCRdb to about 2020). CD8 naive samples were obtained by positive selection for CCR7 among CD45RO-negative cells, yielding a CD45RA+CCR7+ population from which TemRA cells were excluded. Library construction relied on the immunoSEQ multiplex PCR assay. The table comes from immuneACCESS by way of TCRdb, which keeps in-frame sequences with V and J called. Part of the clones is missing from these tables; in studies checked, under half for an unresolved V gene and the rest for unknown reasons. The sample includes some 2.1 million clones, with 90% to 95% observed a single time. The ten biggest clones cover under 2% of the sample. The sequencing input was naive CD8+ T cells from PBMCs. The sample's cell subset or site label is to be understood as: CD45RA+CCR7+. All receptors come from a man aged 18 to 35 in good health. Some clones in this sample may be carry-over from other donors' samples.

This chain joins TRBV9 and TRBJ2-2, with D perhaps being TRBD1 or TRBD2 (5 bases each). Germline CDR1 is SGDLS and CDR2 is YYNGEE. The CDR3 spans 13 residues. V was clipped by 7 bases and J by 1 base, with 8 bases between them. The CDR3 nucleotides are TGTGCCAGCGGGGACGGGAACACCGGGGAGCTGTTTTTT. Translating it yields CASGDGNTGELFF.

The chain combines TRBV28 with TRBJ2-1, with D maybe TRBD2 (6 bases). This CDR3 is built from 15 residues. CDR1 and CDR2 (germline): MDHEN, SYDVKM. V dropped 8 bases and J dropped 2 bases, with 16 bases sitting between them. Here the CDR3 DNA reads TGTGCCAGCGGGCCTTCGCGGGGAGCCTACAATGAGCAGTTCTTC. It is translated as CASGPSRGAYNEQFF.

The chain couples TRBV28 to TRBJ1-3; D gene uncertain. The CDR3 runs 15 residues. V gave up 2 bases and J gave up 8 bases, with 16 bases separating them. Looked up from germline, CDR1 is MDHEN and CDR2 is SYDVKM. CDR3 sequence: CASSLASDRLDTIYF. For the CDR3, the DNA is TGTGCCAGCAGTTTAGCCTCAGACCGTTTGGACACCATATATTTT.

This chain uses TRBV11-2 with TRBJ2-7, with 8 positions matching TRBD1. The junction had 15 bases not matched to a gene; V was cut back by 5 bases and J by 3 bases. The germline CDR1 and CDR2 sequences are SGHAT and FQNNGV. The CDR3 length is 17 residues. The CDR3 loop is CASSIRGRQGAFYEQYF. In nucleotides, the CDR3 is TGTGCCAGCAGCATCCGAGGTCGGCAGGGGGCCTTCTACGAGCAGTACTTC.

In the case of this clone: The same CDR3 can be traced to other DNA sequences in this sample. The chain combines TRBV27 with TRBJ2-7; D uncertain. The V gene's germline CDR1 is MNHEY and CDR2 SMNVEV (reference sequence). The CDR3 has 14 amino acids. V gave up 0 bases and J gave up 3 bases, with 9 bases separating them. DNA of the CDR3: TGTGCCAGCAGTTTATCGGGCAGAGTCTACGAGCAGTACTTC. It is translated as CASSLSGRVYEQYF.

The rearrangement uses TRBV6-4 and TRBJ2-7; 9 nucleotides agree with TRBD1. Germline lookup yields CDR1 MRHNA and CDR2 SNTAGT. There are 14 residues in the CDR3. V was pared by 5 bases and J by 2 bases, with 4 bases of the junction left unmatched. The CDR3 DNA is TGTGCCAGCAGTCCAGACAGGGGGGCCTACGAGCAGTACTTC. Translation gives CASSPDRGAYEQYF.

V and J are TRBV27 and TRBJ1-2, with D perhaps TRBD1 (6 bases). The germline CDR1 and CDR2 sequences are MNHEY and SMNVEV (reference sequence). V lost 8 bases to trimming and J lost 4 bases, with 14 bases between them. This CDR3 is 13 amino acids long. This CDR3 reads CASATSRGYGYTF. CDR3 bases: TGTGCCAGCGCTACCTCCAGGGGCTATGGCTACACCTTC.

The chain recombines TRBV2 with TRBJ2-3, with TRBD2 identical over 11 bases. V trimming: 9 bases; J trimming: 2 bases; junction bases outside the gene matches: 7. CDR1 is SNHLY, CDR2 FYNNEI, per germline. This CDR3 spans 15 amino acids. Here the CDR3 reads CASGGLAESTDTQYF. CDR3 coding DNA: TGTGCCAGTGGGGGACTAGCGGAATCCACAGATACGCAGTATTTT. Filled out from reference TRBV2 and TRBJ2-3, the complete variable domain reads EPEVTQTPSHQVTQMGQEVILRCVPISNHLYFYWYRQILGQKVEFLVSFYNNEISEKSEIFDDQFSVERPDGSNFTLKIRSTKLEDSAMYFCASGGLAESTDTQYFGPGTRLTVL.

The V call is TRBV9, the J call TRBJ1-1; weak D call: TRBD1 (6 bases). V lost 2 bases to trimming and J lost 6 bases, with 14 bases between them. Germline CDR1 and CDR2: SGDLS and YYNGEE. CDR3 size: 14 residues. The CDR3 loop reads CASSVTGGSAEAFF. The CDR3 DNA sequence: TGTGCCAGCAGCGTGACGGGGGGCTCCGCTGAAGCTTTCTTT. The full variable domain, its missing parts supplied by reference TRBV9 and TRBJ1-1, is DSGVTQTPKHLITATGQRVTLRCSPRSGDLSVYWYQQSLDQGLQFLIQYYNGEERAKGNILERFSAQQFPDLHSELNLSSLELGDSALYFCASSVTGGSAEAFFGQGTRLTVV.

In its sample, this clone was seen once. The J gene is TRBJ2-7, the V gene TRBV6-5, with unresolved D. Germline loops: CDR1 MNHEY, CDR2 SVGAGI. CDR3 length: 15 residues. Between the trimmed V and J ends, which lost 2 bases and 5 bases, there was a span of 16 bases. The CDR3 DNA reads TGTGCCAGCAGTTACAAGCCTGACGGTCTAGACGAGCAGTACTTC. The encoded protein is CASSYKPDGLDEQYF.

The chain uses TRBV29-1 and TRBJ2-5, with D tentatively TRBD1 (6 bases). The DNA end is a closer match to TRBJ2-7, so the J assignment may be wrong. Germline V gene lookup returns CDR1 SQVTM and CDR2 ANQGSEA. CDR3 size: 13 residues. For the CDR3, the DNA is TGCAGCGTTGAAAGGCAGGGGTCCTACGAGCAGTACTTC. Translation: CSVERQGSYEQYF.

This clone was counted only a few times. The chain links TRBV6-4 to TRBJ1-1; the D is unclear. The V gene lost 2 bases and the J gene lost 2 bases, with 6 bases spanning the gap. The CDR3 length is 13 residues. Germline loops: CDR1 MRHNA, CDR2 SNTAGT. This CDR3 is CASSDGPNTEAFF. Here the CDR3 DNA reads TGTGCCAGCAGTGACGGCCCCAACACTGAAGCTTTCTTT.

This rearrangement joins TRBV5-5 to TRBJ2-1; possibly TRBD1 for D (6 bases). Germline lookup yields CDR1 SGHKS and CDR2 YYEKEE (reference sequence). V was cut by 0 bases and J by 2 bases, with 9 bases left in between. This CDR3 comprises 15 residues. The CDR3: CASSLARGTYNEQFF. The CDR3, as DNA: TGTGCCAGCAGCTTGGCCAGGGGAACCTACAATGAGCAGTTCTTC.

The rearrangement joins TRBV29-1 to TRBJ2-1; 11 bases line up with TRBD2. CDR3 length: 14 residues. Germline-derived CDR1 and CDR2 are SQVTM and ANQGSEA. Germline trimming cut 4 bases from V and 9 bases from J; bases unmatched to any gene: 8. The DNA of the CDR3 is TGCAGCGTTGGAGGTACTAGCGGGAGCAGTGAGCAGTTCTTC. Amino acids: CSVGGTSGSSEQFF.

The rearrangement joins TRBV5-1 to TRBJ2-7; 8 nucleotides line up with TRBD1. V lost 2 bases to trimming and J lost 3 bases; unmatched junction nucleotides: 4. The CDR3 is 14 amino acids. Germline V CDR1 and CDR2: SGHRS, YFSETQ. DNA for the CDR3: TGCGCCAGCAGCTTTGACAGGGGTAACTACGAGCAGTACTTC. Translated, it gives CASSFDRGNYEQYF.

This clone is a singleton in its sample. The chain combines TRBV27 with TRBJ2-2; 9 positions match TRBD2. Trimming cost V 5 bases and J 0 bases; bases outside gene matches: 4. Germline CDR1 is MNHEY and CDR2 is SMNVEV (reference sequence). The CDR3 loop spans 16 amino acids. The CDR3 reads CASSPLAGANTGELFF. The CDR3 coding sequence is TGTGCCAGCAGTCCTTTAGCGGGAGCGAACACCGGGGAGCTGTTTTTT.

The V and J genes are TRBV4-3 and TRBJ2-1, with a possible D match to TRBD2 (6 bases). The CDR3 consists of 15 residues. Germline CDR1 and CDR2: LGHNA and YSLEER. Trimming pared 0 bases from V and 3 bases from J, leaving 9 bases between. CDR3 DNA sequence: TGCGCCAGCAGCCAAGAATCTAGCGTCTACAATGAGCAGTTCTTC. This gives the protein CASSQESSVYNEQFF.

A single count supports this clone. The chain employs TRBV2 and TRBJ2-5; D is unclear. The CDR3 sequence is 13 residues long. Trimming removed 3 bases from V and 0 bases from J, with 5 bases in between. Germline V gene sequence: CDR1 SNHLY, CDR2 FYNNEI. The CDR3 spells CASSDPHQETQYF. The CDR3 coding sequence is TGTGCCAGCAGTGATCCTCACCAAGAGACCCAGTACTTC.

The rearrangement uses TRBV28 and TRBJ2-3; maybe TRBD1 (9 bases). The V end lost 8 bases, the J end lost 4 bases, and 25 bases lay between the germline ends. The CDR3 loop spans 17 amino acids. Germline V gives CDR1 MDHEN, CDR2 SYDVKM. CDR3 in amino acids: CASGPGQGTRGADTQYF. The DNA for the CDR3 is TGTGCCAGCGGCCCGGGACAGGGAACGCGGGGGGCAGATACGCAGTATTTT.

This sequence joins TRBV28 and TRBJ2-7, with 10 bases identical to TRBD2. Germline CDR1 MDHEN, CDR2 SYDVKM. This CDR3 spans 16 amino acids. Losses at the gene ends were 4 bases for V and 2 bases for J; bases not matched to a gene: 8. The CDR3 sequence is CASSSPTGLAAYEQYF. As DNA, the CDR3 is TGTGCCAGCAGTTCCCCAACCGGACTAGCGGCCTACGAGCAGTACTTC.